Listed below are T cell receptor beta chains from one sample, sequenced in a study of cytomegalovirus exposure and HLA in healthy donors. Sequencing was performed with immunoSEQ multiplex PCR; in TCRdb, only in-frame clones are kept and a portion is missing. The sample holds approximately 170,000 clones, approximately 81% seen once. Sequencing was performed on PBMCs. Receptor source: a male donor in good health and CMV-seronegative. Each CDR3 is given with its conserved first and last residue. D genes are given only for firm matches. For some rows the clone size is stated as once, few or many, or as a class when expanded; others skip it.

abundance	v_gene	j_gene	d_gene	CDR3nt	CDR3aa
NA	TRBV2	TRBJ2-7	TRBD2	TGTGCCAGCAGTGATCCCAGCGGGGGGACCTACGAGCAGTACTTC	CASSDPSGGTYEQYF
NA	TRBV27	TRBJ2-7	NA	TGTGCCAGCAGTTCCATCCGACTAGTCAGCGAGCGGTACTTC	CASSSIRLVSERYF
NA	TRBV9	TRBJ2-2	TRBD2	TGTGCCAGCAGCGTACTAACTAGCGGGGGTCCAGGGGAGCTGTTTTTT	CASSVLTSGGPGELFF
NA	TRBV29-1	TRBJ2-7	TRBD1	TGCAGCGTCCGGGGACAGAACTACGAGCAGTACTTC	CSVRGQNYEQYF
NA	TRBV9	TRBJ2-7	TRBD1	TGTGCCAGCAGCGTAGCATCGGGACAGGTCTCCGAGCAGTACTTC	CASSVASGQVSEQYF
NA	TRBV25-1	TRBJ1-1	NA	TGTGCCAGCATTGGGTGGGGCAGGGACACTGAAGCTTTCTTT	CASIGWGRDTEAFF
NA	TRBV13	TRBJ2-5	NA	TGTGCCAGCAGCTTAGGCGTAAGGGGAGAGACCCAGTACTTC	CASSLGVRGETQYF
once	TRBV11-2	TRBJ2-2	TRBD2	TGTGCCAGCAGGCAAAGCGGGGTTCGGACCACCGGGGAGCTGTTTTTT	CASRQSGVRTTGELFF
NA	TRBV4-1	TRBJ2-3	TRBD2	TGCGCCAGCAGCCATCCAACGGCTAGCGGGACTAGCACAGATACGCAGTATTTT	CASSHPTASGTSTDTQYF
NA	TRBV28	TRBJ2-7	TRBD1	TGTGCCAGCAGCATTGCCGGGACAGGGGGCTACGAGCAGTACTTC	CASSIAGTGGYEQYF
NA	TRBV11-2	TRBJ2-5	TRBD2	TGTGCCACCACCCCTCTGGGGCTAGCGGGAGGAGAGACCCAGTACTTC	CATTPLGLAGGETQYF
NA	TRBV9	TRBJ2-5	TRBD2	TGTGCCAGCAGCCCCCGGGGAGGGACCATAGAGACCCAGTACTTC	CASSPRGGTIETQYF
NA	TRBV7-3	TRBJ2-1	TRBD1	TGTGCCAGCAGCAACGGACAGGGATCCTACAATGAGCAGTTCTTC	CASSNGQGSYNEQFF
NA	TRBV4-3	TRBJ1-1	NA	TGCGCCAGCAGCCAAGGCCGTTACAGTCCGAACACTGAAGCTTTCTTT	CASSQGRYSPNTEAFF
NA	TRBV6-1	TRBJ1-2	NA	TGTGCCAGCAGTGAATACCAGGGCTACACCTTC	CASSEYQGYTF
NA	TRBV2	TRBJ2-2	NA	TGTGCCAGCAAAACAGGGTGGAGCGGTGGGACCGGGGAGCTGTTTTTT	CASKTGWSGGTGELFF